Listed here are 29 T cell receptor beta chains from one sample, sequenced in a study of T cell responses to AZD1222 COVID-19 vaccine. Data came from immunoSEQ multiplex PCR; TCRdb stores just in-frame clones and leaves some out. The table includes approximately 150,000 clones, 94% detected once. Sequencing used peripheral blood, obtained 28 days after the second AZD1222 dose. Every receptor here comes from an adult who received the AZD1222 COVID-19 vaccine.

The CDR3: CASSQVGTDGEKLFF. As DNA, the CDR3 is TGTGCCAGCAGCCAAGTAGGGACAGATGGTGAAAAACTGTTTTTT. This chain uses TRBV3-1 (or the pseudogene TRBV3-2) with TRBJ1-4, with 7 nucleotides matching TRBD1. The CDR3 is made up of 15 amino acids. CDR1 and CDR2 from the germline V gene are LGHDT and YNNKEL (reference sequence). V shed 1 base and J 7 bases; nucleotides not matched to a gene: 6.

The chain joins TRBV11-3 to TRBJ2-1, with a tentative D call TRBD1 (6 bases). The V end was cut by 4 bases, the J end by 7 bases, with 17 bases between. This CDR3 comprises 15 residues. Per the germline V gene, CDR1 is SGHNT and CDR2 is YENEEA. The CDR3 nucleotides read TGTGCCAGCAGCTCCTACGTGGGGGCATTGAATGAGCAGTTCTTC. It encodes CASSSYVGALNEQFF.

The chain joins TRBV7-9 to TRBJ2-3, with D uncertain. Germline V gene data show CDR1 as SEHNR and CDR2 as FQNEAQ (reference sequence). Trimming pared 1 base from V and 4 bases from J, leaving 6 bases between. This CDR3 region has 13 residues. The CDR3 coding sequence is TGTGCCAGCAGCTTAGTTAGGGCAGATACGCAGTATTTT. Translation gives CASSLVRADTQYF.

V is TRBV4-2 and J is TRBJ1-3; 8 nucleotides match TRBD1. From germline, CDR1 is LGHNA and CDR2 YNFKEQ. The CDR3 length is 14 residues. After removal of 8 bases from V and 8 bases from J, the junction contained 11 bases not matched to a gene. This CDR3 reads CASRMAGGLDTIYF. CDR3 nucleotides: TGTGCCAGCCGAATGGCAGGGGGCCTAGACACCATATATTTT.

CDR3 in amino acids: CATSRAAANVLTF. CDR3 bases: TGTGCCACCAGCAGAGCAGCGGCCAACGTCCTGACTTTC. This chain uses TRBV15 with TRBJ2-6; the D is unclear. CDR1 LNHNV and CDR2 YYDKDF come from the germline V gene (reference sequence). This CDR3 region has 13 residues. V was shortened by 1 base and J by 6 bases, with 4 bases between the two germline ends.

V and J are TRBV12-3 or TRBV12-4 and TRBJ2-3; tentatively, D is TRBD1 (5 bases). V was clipped by 6 bases and J by 8 bases, with 9 bases between them. This CDR3 contains 11 residues. This CDR3 reads CASSSRGTQYF. CDR3 coding DNA: TGTGCCAGCAGCTCTAGGGGTACGCAGTATTTT.

V is TRBV6-1 and J is TRBJ2-1; D possibly uses TRBD1 or TRBD2 (5 bases each). V lost 6 bases and J lost 9, with 9 bases in between. This CDR3 contains 11 residues. Germline assignment: CDR1 MNHNS and CDR2 SASEGT. The CDR3 coding sequence is TGTGCCAGCAGGGGGGTTCGTGAGCAGTTCTTC. Translating it yields CASRGVREQFF.

The gene calls are TRBV28 and TRBJ1-5, with TRBD1 matching over 7 bases. The CDR3 is 17 residues long. Germline values: CDR1 MDHEN, CDR2 SYDVKM. The V and J ends lost 5 bases and 2 bases, in that order; junction bases with no gene match: 12. The CDR3 spells CASSTTGVLAGNQPQHF. CDR3 coding DNA: TGTGCCAGCAGTACCACAGGGGTCTTGGCTGGCAATCAGCCCCAGCATTTT.

The CDR3 DNA reads TGTGCCTGGAGTGCCAGGGTCTACGAGCAGTACTTC. Translated: CAWSARVYEQYF. The rearrangement links TRBV30 to TRBJ2-7; D is possibly TRBD1 (5 bases). Germline V gene sequence: CDR1 GTSNPN, CDR2 SVGIG (reference sequence). This CDR3 comprises 12 residues. The V and J ends lost 1 base and 3 bases respectively, with 7 bases between them.

This clone appeared a few times. This chain uses TRBV27 with TRBJ2-1; TRBD2 might be the D (6 bases). The CDR3 is made up of 16 amino acids. The germline CDR1 and CDR2 sequences are MNHEY and SMNVEV (reference sequence). V was clipped by 7 bases and J by 8 bases, with 24 bases between them. The CDR3 sequence is CASKAEGRYDFDEQFF. In DNA, the CDR3 is TGTGCCAGCAAGGCGGAGGGCAGGTACGATTTCGATGAGCAGTTCTTC.

The chain couples TRBV9 to TRBJ2-1, with no clear D. Germline CDR1 reads SGDLS; CDR2 reads YYNGEE. Trimming pared 0 bases from V and 0 bases from J, leaving 7 bases between. The CDR3 totals 15 residues. CDR3 nucleotide sequence: TGTGCCAGCAGCGTAGCTGCGGACTCCTACAATGAGCAGTTCTTC. Translating gives CASSVAADSYNEQFF.

This sequence joins TRBV4-1 and TRBJ2-3; 10 nucleotides align to TRBD2. This CDR3 has 17 amino acids. Germline-derived CDR1 and CDR2 are MGHRA and YSYEKL. J lost 1 base, V lost 3 bases, and 7 bases had no gene match. CDR3 sequence (DNA): TGCGCCAGCAGCCAGGGACTAGCGCGCCGGCGCACAGATACGCAGTATTTT. Protein: CASSQGLARRRTDTQYF.

The rearrangement links TRBV2 to TRBJ1-1, with D possibly matching TRBD1 (6 bases). Trimming took 7 bases from V and 3 from J, leaving 15 bases between them. In germline, CDR1 is SNHLY, CDR2 FYNNEI. The CDR3 spans 14 residues. CDR3 sequence reads: CASIPGGADTEAFF. DNA for the CDR3: TGTGCCAGCATACCGGGGGGGGCGGACACTGAAGCTTTCTTT.

The chain joins TRBV11-3 to TRBJ2-3, with D perhaps matching TRBD2 (5 bases). V gave up 5 bases and J gave up 2 bases, with 11 bases separating them. The CDR3 runs to 14 residues. From germline, CDR1 is SGHNT and CDR2 YENEEA. This chain's CDR3 is CASSPRGLTDTQYF. CDR3 nucleotide sequence: TGTGCCAGCAGCCCACGGGGTCTCACAGATACGCAGTATTTT.

Only a few counts were recorded for this clone. The CDR3 spells CASSSTGYEQYF. In DNA, the CDR3 is TGTGCCAGCAGTTCCACAGGGTATGAGCAGTACTTC. This chain links TRBV6-5 with TRBJ2-7; perhaps TRBD1 as D (6 bases). The germline CDR1 and CDR2 sequences are MNHEY and SVGAGI. Trimming pared 4 bases from V and 7 bases from J, leaving 11 bases between. The CDR3 has 12 amino acids.

The rearrangement links TRBV6-6 to TRBJ1-4; D unclear. The CDR3 runs to 18 residues. Germline assignment: CDR1 MNHNY and CDR2 SVGAGI (reference sequence). Trimming cost V 5 bases and J 3 bases, with 22 bases left between them. CDR3 DNA: TGTGCCAGCAGTCCACGAGGAAATATCCGCCAGTCTAATGAAAAACTGTTTTTT. Its translation: CASSPRGNIRQSNEKLFF.

The V call is TRBV19, the J call TRBJ1-3, with TRBD1 as a possible D gene (5 bases). The V gene's germline CDR1 is LNHDA and CDR2 SQIVND (reference sequence). V gave up 6 bases and J gave up 3 bases, with 12 bases separating them. The CDR3 runs 14 residues. The CDR3 DNA reads as TGTGCCAGTAGGCGGGACGAGAATGGAAACACCATATATTTT. This translates into CASRRDENGNTIYF.

This clone was seen once. The chain links TRBV27 to TRBJ2-7; TRBD2 agrees at 8 bases. Per germline, CDR1 MNHEY and CDR2 SMNVEV (reference sequence). Trimming took 4 bases from V and 2 from J; bases not matched to a gene: 16. CDR3 length: 18 amino acids. The CDR3 reads CASSSRVNPGLGPYEQYF. The CDR3 bases are TGTGCCAGCAGTTCCCGCGTAAATCCGGGACTAGGACCCTACGAGCAGTACTTC.

This sequence joins TRBV6-5 and TRBJ1-5; no clear D. The CDR3 is made up of 14 amino acids. Trimming left V 2 bases short and J 3 bases short, with 8 bases between. CDR1 is MNHEY, CDR2 SVGAGI, per germline. Here the CDR3 DNA reads TGTGCCAGCAGTTACGGTAGGGACAATCAGCCCCAGCATTTT. Its translation is CASSYGRDNQPQHF.

The chain is built from TRBV6-2 or TRBV6-3 and TRBJ2-7; TRBD2 matches 14 bases. Germline-derived CDR1 and CDR2 are MNHEY and SVGEGT. The ends lost 4 bases at V and 6 bases at J; junction bases unmatched: 5. The CDR3 spans 15 residues. This CDR3 reads CASSFRLAGGGEQYF. CDR3 coding DNA: TGTGCCAGCAGTTTCCGACTAGCGGGAGGGGGCGAGCAGTACTTC.

V is TRBV5-1 and J is TRBJ2-1; no clear D gene. The V end lost 0 bases, the J end lost 6 bases, and 13 bases lay between the germline ends. The CDR3 has 15 residues. Germline V gene lookup returns CDR1 SGHRS and CDR2 YFSETQ. DNA of the CDR3: TGCGCCAGCAGCTTGGAGGTGGGAACGGTCAATGAGCAGTTCTTC. As protein: CASSLEVGTVNEQFF.

This clone was detected only a few times. The chain is built from TRBV2 and TRBJ2-1; TRBD2 agrees at 10 bases. The CDR3 is made up of 16 amino acids. Germline V CDR1 and CDR2: SNHLY, FYNNEI. V trimming: 6 bases; J trimming: 1 base; junction bases outside the gene matches: 6. The CDR3 sequence: CASSNSGRMSYNEQFF. CDR3 nucleotide sequence: TGTGCCAGCAGCAATAGCGGGAGGATGTCCTACAATGAGCAGTTCTTC.

The chain employs TRBV6-5 and TRBJ2-7; D call uncertain. The CDR3 contains 12 residues. V was cut by 7 bases and J by 2 bases, with 9 bases left in between. Germline V gene data show CDR1 as MNHEY and CDR2 as SVGAGI. CDR3 coding DNA: TGTGCCAGCAAGGGTACTACCTACGAGCAGTACTTC. It encodes CASKGTTYEQYF.

The chain couples TRBV18 to TRBJ2-5, with D tentatively TRBD1 (6 bases). CDR1 is KGHSH, CDR2 LQKENI, per germline. CDR3 length equals 14 residues. Trimming shortened V by 3 bases and J by 1 base, and 9 bases separated the two germline ends. The CDR3 DNA is TGTGCCAGCTCACCGCAGGGGATCCAAGAGACCCAGTACTTC. This gives the protein CASSPQGIQETQYF.

The genes are TRBV18 and TRBJ2-2; a weak D match, TRBD1 (5 bases). Trimming removed 3 bases at V and 4 bases at J, with 15 bases between. Germline V lookup: CDR1 KGHSH, CDR2 LQKENI. This CDR3 spans 16 amino acids. The CDR3 loop is CASSPAGPLPTGELFF. The CDR3 nucleotides are TGTGCCAGCTCACCGGCAGGGCCTTTACCCACCGGGGAGCTGTTTTTT.

The chain carries TRBV28 and TRBJ1-2; tentatively, D is TRBD1 (5 bases). Looked up from germline, CDR1 is MDHEN and CDR2 is SYDVKM. Trimming took off 3 bases at V and 3 bases at J, with 14 bases between the two ends. The CDR3 covers 15 residues. The CDR3 spells CASSFLPGTYYGYTF. CDR3 DNA sequence: TGTGCCAGCAGTTTCCTCCCCGGGACGTACTATGGCTACACCTTC.

Turning to this clone: This specimen includes other DNA sequences encoding the same CDR3. V gene TRBV19 combines with J gene TRBJ2-1; 11 nucleotides match TRBD2. This CDR3 is 13 amino acids long. The V segment lost 1 base and the J segment 10 bases; nucleotides outside the gene matches: 0. CDR1 LNHDA and CDR2 SQIVND come from the germline V gene (reference sequence). CDR3 amino acids: CASSIGLAGEQFF. The CDR3 DNA is TGTGCCAGTAGTATAGGACTAGCGGGAGAGCAGTTCTTC.

The rearrangement joins TRBV6-6 to TRBJ1-1, with D possibly matching TRBD1 (5 bases). CDR3 length: 15 amino acids. Germline-derived CDR1 and CDR2 are MNHNY and SVGAGI (reference sequence). The ends were cut back, 8 bases at V and 3 bases at J, with 19 bases in the middle. The CDR3 loop is CASGFGGIADTEAFF. The CDR3 bases are TGTGCCAGCGGCTTTGGGGGGATTGCGGACACTGAAGCTTTCTTT.

The rearrangement uses TRBV28 and TRBJ1-5; D possibly corresponds to TRBD1 (5 bases). In germline, CDR1 is MDHEN, CDR2 SYDVKM. The CDR3 consists of 14 residues. The ends were cut back, 3 bases at V and 6 bases at J, with 12 bases in the middle. The CDR3 sequence is CASSLGRVFQPQHF. CDR3 nucleotide sequence: TGTGCCAGCAGTTTGGGCAGGGTTTTTCAGCCCCAGCATTTT.